Listed here are 28 T cell receptor beta chains from one sample, sequenced in a study of Ad26.COV2.S vaccination and SARS-CoV-2 variants. Treatment of the sample: 19 received Ad26.COV2.S at low or high dose, single or two shots; 5 received placebo; per-sample allocation not given. Collection of the samples took place on day 63 after the first injection of vaccine or placebo. Sequencing was performed with immunoSEQ multiplex PCR; in TCRdb, only in-frame clones are kept and a portion is missing. The repertoire holds a few hundred thousand clones, with around 89% as singletons. Here the sequenced sample was peripheral blood, taken in a trial of Ad26.COV2.S vaccine versus placebo. These receptors all come from a person aged 18 to 59 who received the Ad26.COV2.S COVID-19 vaccine or a placebo.

The chain is built from TRBV7-8 and TRBJ1-5; 10 bases line up with TRBD1. The trim removed 5 bases at V and 2 bases at J, leaving 9 bases unmatched. This CDR3 contains 17 residues. Germline CDR1 SGHVS, CDR2 FQNEAQ. The CDR3 protein is CASSLRQGANRNQPQHF. In nucleotides, the CDR3 is TGTGCCAGCAGCCTCCGACAGGGGGCTAATCGCAATCAGCCCCAGCATTTT.

The chain carries TRBV19 and TRBJ1-2, with D possibly being TRBD1 (5 bases). Germline CDR1 LNHDA, CDR2 SQIVND (reference sequence). The V end was cut by 3 bases, the J end by 7 bases, with 15 bases between. The CDR3 consists of 14 residues. In nucleotides, the CDR3 is TGTGCCAGTAGTATTATTCAGGGAGGACTTGGCTACACCTTC. Translating gives CASSIIQGGLGYTF.

The V and J genes are TRBV5-1 and TRBJ2-1; 10 bases line up with TRBD2. The CDR3 contains 15 residues. CDR1 and CDR2 (germline): SGHRS, YFSETQ. V dropped 2 bases and J dropped 3; count of bases not matched to a gene: 2. The CDR3 protein is CASSFQRGGYNEQFF. The CDR3 nucleotides are TGCGCCAGCAGCTTCCAGCGGGGGGGCTACAATGAGCAGTTCTTC.

The rearrangement links TRBV7-3 to TRBJ1-2; D gene unclear. The CDR3 loop spans 13 amino acids. Germline lookup yields CDR1 SGHTA and CDR2 FQGTGA. Trimming pared 1 base from V and 8 bases from J, leaving 11 bases between. The CDR3 loop is CASSLNPREGYTF. CDR3 sequence (DNA): TGTGCCAGCAGCTTAAACCCCCGTGAGGGCTACACCTTC.

The chain is built from TRBV7-9 and TRBJ1-4; D not certain. This CDR3 spans 13 amino acids. Germline V lookup: CDR1 SEHNR, CDR2 FQNEAQ (reference sequence). Trimming stripped 5 bases from V and 8 bases from J, with 12 bases between. The CDR3 nucleotides read TGTGCCAGCAGCCCGGGGAGTGACGAAAAACTGTTTTTT. Amino acids: CASSPGSDEKLFF.

The genes are TRBV7-8 and TRBJ1-1; D is unresolved. V was trimmed by 5 bases and J by 3 bases, leaving 16 bases between them. CDR3 length: 15 residues. Germline lookup yields CDR1 SGHVS and CDR2 FQNEAQ. This CDR3 reads CASSQSRVSYTEAFF. CDR3 in DNA: TGTGCCAGCAGCCAAAGTAGGGTTTCGTACACTGAAGCTTTCTTT.

This chain joins TRBV5-6 and TRBJ2-3, with D perhaps matching TRBD1 (6 bases). CDR1 is SGHDT and CDR2 is YYEEEE in the germline V gene. The CDR3 loop spans 15 amino acids. The ends were cut back, 4 bases at V and 1 base at J, with 13 bases in the middle. The CDR3 DNA sequence: TGTGCCAGCAGCCCCCAGGGGTTGGGCACAGATACGCAGTATTTT. Its translation is CASSPQGLGTDTQYF.

DNA of the CDR3: TGTGCCTGTCCGGGACAGACGAACACTGAAGCTTTCTTT. This translates into CACPGQTNTEAFF. The chain is built from TRBV30 and TRBJ1-1; 7 nucleotides agree with TRBD1. Trimming removed 6 bases from V and 1 base from J; junction bases left unmatched: 5. The CDR3 is 13 residues long. The V gene's germline CDR1 is GTSNPN and CDR2 SVGIG (reference sequence).

The chain has TRBV7-2 and TRBJ2-5; D possibly corresponds to TRBD2 (6 bases). The CDR3 contains 15 residues. The V and J ends lost 5 bases and 4 bases respectively, with 17 bases between them. Germline V gene lookup returns CDR1 SGHTA and CDR2 FQGNSA. CDR3 in DNA: TGTGCCAGCAGCACCCGCGGGGACGCGGTAGAGACCCAGTACTTC. Translation gives CASSTRGDAVETQYF.

The chain carries TRBV29-1 and TRBJ2-7; 8 bases map to TRBD1. Germline V lookup: CDR1 SQVTM, CDR2 ANQGSEA. The V segment lost 5 bases and the J segment 8 bases; nucleotides outside the gene matches: 11. CDR3 length: 13 residues. The CDR3 spells CSVSGTGHLKQYF. The CDR3 bases are TGCAGCGTTTCCGGGACAGGACATTTAAAGCAGTACTTC.

The chain has TRBV29-1 and TRBJ1-1; D is undetermined. Trimming took 1 base from V and 3 from J, leaving 12 bases between them. CDR3 size: 14 residues. CDR1 is SQVTM and CDR2 is ANQGSEA in the germline V gene. The CDR3 region is CSVEGSLPDTEAFF. The CDR3 DNA follows: TGCAGCGTTGAAGGGTCCTTGCCGGACACTGAAGCTTTCTTT.

This clone appeared a few times. The V and J genes are TRBV19 and TRBJ2-7; a weak D match, TRBD1 (6 bases). CDR3 size: 14 residues. Looked up from germline, CDR1 is LNHDA and CDR2 is SQIVND (reference sequence). V was cut by 7 bases and J by 2 bases, with 15 bases left in between. CDR3 nucleotides: TGTGCCAGTAAGGTGGGGACATTGGCCTACGAGCAGTACTTC. Protein product: CASKVGTLAYEQYF.

V is TRBV7-9 and J is TRBJ1-1; D unresolved. From germline, CDR1 is SEHNR and CDR2 FQNEAQ (reference sequence). The CDR3 has 15 amino acids. The V gene lost 1 base and the J gene lost 3 bases, with 12 bases spanning the gap. In nucleotides, the CDR3 is TGTGCCAGCAGCTTAGACCGCTCGTGGGACACTGAAGCTTTCTTT. Residues: CASSLDRSWDTEAFF.

The chain uses TRBV19 and TRBJ2-5; 9 bases agree with TRBD2. After removal of 3 bases from V and 5 bases from J, the junction contained 7 bases not matched to a gene. The CDR3 length is 15 residues. Germline CDR1 and CDR2: LNHDA and SQIVND (reference sequence). CDR3 amino acids: CASSIRRGGGETQYF. CDR3 DNA: TGTGCCAGTAGTATCAGGCGGGGGGGCGGTGAGACCCAGTACTTC.

This sequence joins TRBV13 and TRBJ2-3, with no clear D. Trimming took off 0 bases at V and 3 bases at J, with 4 bases between the two ends. Germline loops: CDR1 PRHDT, CDR2 FYEKMQ (reference sequence). CDR3 length: 13 residues. CDR3 region: CASSLGLTDTQYF. The CDR3 DNA reads TGTGCCAGCAGCTTAGGGTTAACAGATACGCAGTATTTT.

The chain has TRBV7-9 and TRBJ2-2; D remains unclear. The V end was cut by 10 bases, the J end by 3 bases, with 3 bases between. Per germline, CDR1 SEHNR and CDR2 FQNEAQ (reference sequence). The CDR3 has 10 residues. DNA for the CDR3: TGTGCCACCCACACCGGGGAGCTGTTTTTT. Its protein is CATHTGELFF. The variable domain in full, with the rest retrieved from reference TRBV7-9 and TRBJ2-2, is DTGVSQNPRHKITKRGQNVTFRCDPISEHNRLYWYRQTLGQGPEFLTYFQNEAQLEKSRLLSDRFSAERPKGSFSTLEIQRTEQGDSAMYLCATHTGELFFGEGSRLTVL.

The CDR3 nucleotides are TGTGCCAGCAGCTTACAGGAGGGTGACTATGGCTACACCTTC. Encoded protein: CASSLQEGDYGYTF. J is TRBJ1-2 and V is TRBV6-5, with a possible D match to TRBD1 (5 bases). V was shortened by 6 bases and J by 3 bases, with 14 bases between the two germline ends. The CDR3 is made up of 14 amino acids. Germline-derived CDR1 and CDR2 are MNHEY and SVGAGI.

The chain links TRBV5-1 to TRBJ2-6, with D tentatively TRBD1 (5 bases). The CDR3 sequence is 16 residues long. The germline V and J ends were trimmed by 1 base and 2 bases, with 10 bases remaining between them. Germline V gives CDR1 SGHRS, CDR2 YFSETQ. DNA of the CDR3: TGCGCCAGCAGCTTGATCCTGGGGCCTGGGGCCAACGTCCTGACTTTC. It encodes CASSLILGPGANVLTF.

The chain uses TRBV11-2 and TRBJ2-7, with D unresolved. There are 12 residues in the CDR3. Trimming left V 4 bases short and J 4 bases short, with 8 bases between. Per germline, CDR1 SGHAT and CDR2 FQNNGV. CDR3 sequence reads: CASSSITYEQYF. In DNA form, the CDR3 reads TGTGCCAGCAGCTCGATTACTTACGAGCAGTACTTC. Drawing the rest from reference TRBV11-2 and TRBJ2-7, the complete variable domain is EAGVAQSPRYKIIEKRQSVAFWCNPISGHATLYWYQQILGQGPKLLIQFQNNGVVDDSQLPKDRFSAERLKGVDSTLKIQPAKLEDSAVYLCASSSITYEQYFGPGTRLTVT.

The CDR3 loop is CASSQYPRNSYEQYF. The CDR3 DNA reads as TGCGCCAGCAGCCAATATCCGCGTAACTCCTACGAGCAGTACTTC. This chain uses TRBV4-1 with TRBJ2-7, with D uncertain. The germline CDR1 and CDR2 sequences are MGHRA and YSYEKL. The CDR3 is made up of 15 amino acids. Trimming shortened V by 2 bases and J by 0 bases, and 11 bases separated the two germline ends.

The gene calls are TRBV7-8 and TRBJ1-1; no definite D call. The germline CDR1 and CDR2 sequences are SGHVS and FQNEAQ. V lost 1 base, J lost 3 bases, and 9 bases lay in between. The length of the CDR3 is 14 residues. Here the CDR3 reads CASSLGGVYTEAFF. CDR3 bases: TGTGCCAGCAGCTTAGGTGGGGTCTACACTGAAGCTTTCTTT.

V is TRBV5-1 and J is TRBJ2-2; the D gene is possibly TRBD1 (6 bases). The CDR3 loop spans 17 amino acids. CDR1 is SGHRS and CDR2 is YFSETQ in the germline V gene. The V end lost 2 bases, the J end lost 0 bases, and 14 bases lay between the germline ends. The chain's CDR3 is CASSLSPEGANTGELFF. The CDR3 DNA reads as TGCGCCAGCAGCTTATCCCCTGAGGGGGCGAACACCGGGGAGCTGTTTTTT.

Turning to this clone: Within the sample, other DNA sequences also encode this same CDR3. The chain couples TRBV25-1 to TRBJ1-6; D is undetermined. Germline CDR1 and CDR2: MGHDK and SYGVNS. The CDR3 covers 12 residues. Trimming cost V 3 bases and J 8 bases, with 5 bases left between them. CDR3 region: CASSEEYSPLHF. Here the CDR3 DNA reads TGTGCCAGCAGTGAGGAGTATTCACCCCTCCACTTT.

The rearrangement uses TRBV6-6 and TRBJ1-4; TRBD1 aligns across 7 bases. Trimming cost V 5 bases and J 4 bases; bases outside gene matches: 7. CDR1 is MNHNY, CDR2 SVGAGI, per germline (reference sequence). There are 15 residues in the CDR3. CDR3 loop: CASSPGTENNEKLFF. The CDR3 region has the DNA TGTGCCAGCAGTCCCGGGACAGAAAATAATGAAAAACTGTTTTTT.

The V and J genes are TRBV10-3 and TRBJ1-6; TRBD1 agrees at 8 bases. The V segment lost 5 bases and the J segment 8 bases; nucleotides outside the gene matches: 2. The CDR3 consists of 13 residues. The germline V gene encodes CDR1 ENHRY and CDR2 SYGVKD. In nucleotides, the CDR3 is TGTGCCATCAGTCCGGACAGGGATTCACCCCTCCACTTT. Translation: CAISPDRDSPLHF.

V gene TRBV7-8 combines with J gene TRBJ1-1, with TRBD1 identical over 10 bases. Germline loops: CDR1 SGHVS, CDR2 FQNEAQ. The junction had 4 bases not matched to a gene; V was cut back by 5 bases and J by 10 bases. The CDR3 sequence is 12 residues long. CDR3 in DNA: TGTGCCAGCAGCCCGGGACAGGGGATAGCTTTCTTT. It codes for CASSPGQGIAFF.

The chain is built from TRBV7-9 and TRBJ2-3, with D possibly matching TRBD2 (5 bases). The CDR3 runs 16 residues. The germline gives CDR1 SEHNR, CDR2 FQNEAQ (reference sequence). The V end was cut by 0 bases, the J end by 8 bases, with 18 bases between. As DNA, the CDR3 is TGTGCCAGCAGCTTAGCGTCTGGGGTATACGCGGGTACGCAGTATTTT. This sequence encodes CASSLASGVYAGTQYF.

The chain uses TRBV7-9 and TRBJ1-1; no definite D call. The V end lost 2 bases, the J end lost 11 bases, and 12 bases lay between the germline ends. Per the germline V gene, CDR1 is SEHNR and CDR2 is FQNEAQ (reference sequence). This CDR3 has 12 amino acids. The CDR3 protein is CASSLQPSGAFF. The DNA of the CDR3 is TGTGCCAGCAGCTTACAACCCAGCGGGGCTTTCTTT.